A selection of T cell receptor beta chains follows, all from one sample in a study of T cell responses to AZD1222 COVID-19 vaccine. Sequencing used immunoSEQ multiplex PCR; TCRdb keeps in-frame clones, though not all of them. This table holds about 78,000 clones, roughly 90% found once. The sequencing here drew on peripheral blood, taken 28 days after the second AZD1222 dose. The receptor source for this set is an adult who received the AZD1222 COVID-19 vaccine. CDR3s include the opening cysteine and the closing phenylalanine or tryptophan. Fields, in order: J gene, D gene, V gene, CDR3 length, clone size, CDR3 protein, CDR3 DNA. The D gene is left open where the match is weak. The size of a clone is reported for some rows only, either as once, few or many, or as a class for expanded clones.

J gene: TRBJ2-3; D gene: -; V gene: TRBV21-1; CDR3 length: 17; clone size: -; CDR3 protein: CASSRTLAGGSTDTQYF; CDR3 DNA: TGTGCCAGCAGCAGAACACTAGCGGGGGGGAGCACAGATACGCAGTATTTT
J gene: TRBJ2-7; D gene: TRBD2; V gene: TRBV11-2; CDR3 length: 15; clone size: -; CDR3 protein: CASSSRGGLSYEQYF; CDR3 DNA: TGTGCCAGCAGCTCACGCGGGGGGCTATCCTACGAGCAGTACTTC
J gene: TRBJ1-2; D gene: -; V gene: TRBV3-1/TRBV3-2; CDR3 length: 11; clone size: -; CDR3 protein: CASSQNYGYTF; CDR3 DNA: TGTGCCAGCAGTCAAAACTATGGCTACACCTTC
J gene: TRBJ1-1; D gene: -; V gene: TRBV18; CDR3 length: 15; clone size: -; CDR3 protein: CASSPALAGGTEAFF; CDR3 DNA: TGTGCCAGCTCACCAGCACTGGCCGGGGGGACTGAAGCTTTCTTT
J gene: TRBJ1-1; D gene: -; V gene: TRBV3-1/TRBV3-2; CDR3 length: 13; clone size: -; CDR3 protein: CASSQELRGEAFF; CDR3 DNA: TGTGCCAGCAGCCAAGAGTTGAGGGGGGAAGCTTTCTTT
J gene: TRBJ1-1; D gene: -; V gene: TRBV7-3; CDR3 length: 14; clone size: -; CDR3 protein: CASSFQGQNTEAFF; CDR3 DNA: TGTGCCAGCAGCTTTCAGGGGCAGAACACTGAAGCTTTCTTT
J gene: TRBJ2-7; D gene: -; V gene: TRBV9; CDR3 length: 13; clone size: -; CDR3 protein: CASSAENGYEQYF; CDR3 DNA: TGTGCCAGCAGCGCAGAGAATGGTTACGAGCAGTACTTC
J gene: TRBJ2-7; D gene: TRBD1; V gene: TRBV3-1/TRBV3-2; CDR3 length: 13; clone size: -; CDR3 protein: CASSQRQGNEQYF; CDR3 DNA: TGTGCCAGCAGCCAGAGACAGGGGAACGAGCAGTACTTC
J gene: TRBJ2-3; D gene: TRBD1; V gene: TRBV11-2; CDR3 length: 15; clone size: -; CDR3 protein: CASSFGTGGTDTQYF; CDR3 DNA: TGTGCCAGCAGCTTTGGGACAGGGGGGACAGATACGCAGTATTTT
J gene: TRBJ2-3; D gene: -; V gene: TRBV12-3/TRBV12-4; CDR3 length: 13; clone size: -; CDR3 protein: CASHFAGGTTQYF; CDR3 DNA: TGTGCCAGCCACTTCGCTGGGGGGACTACGCAGTATTTT
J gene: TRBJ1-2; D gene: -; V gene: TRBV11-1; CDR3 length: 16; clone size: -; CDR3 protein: CASSQRPTPPNYGYTF; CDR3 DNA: TGTGCCAGCAGCCAGCGGCCAACGCCCCCTAACTATGGCTACACCTTC
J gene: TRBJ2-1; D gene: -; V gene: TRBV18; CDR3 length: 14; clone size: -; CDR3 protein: CASSSRDGNNEQFF; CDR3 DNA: TGTGCCAGCTCGTCCCGGGACGGTAACAATGAGCAGTTCTTC
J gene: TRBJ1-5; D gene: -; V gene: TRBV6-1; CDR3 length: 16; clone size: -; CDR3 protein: CASSESEWDEWQPQHF; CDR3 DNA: TGTGCCAGCAGTGAATCGGAGTGGGACGAGTGGCAGCCCCAGCATTTT
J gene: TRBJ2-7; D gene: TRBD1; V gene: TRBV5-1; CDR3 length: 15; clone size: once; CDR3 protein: CASSLGTGGGYEQYF; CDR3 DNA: TGCGCCAGCAGCCTAGGGACAGGGGGTGGTTACGAGCAGTACTTC
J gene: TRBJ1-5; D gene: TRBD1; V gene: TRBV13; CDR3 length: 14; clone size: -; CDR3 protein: CASSLSGGRQPQHF; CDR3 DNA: TGTGCCAGCAGCTTGTCAGGGGGCAGGCAGCCCCAGCATTTT
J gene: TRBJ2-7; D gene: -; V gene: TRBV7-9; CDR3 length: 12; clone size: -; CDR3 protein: CASSSGFYEQYF; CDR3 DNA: TGTGCCAGCAGCTCGGGATTTTACGAGCAGTACTTC
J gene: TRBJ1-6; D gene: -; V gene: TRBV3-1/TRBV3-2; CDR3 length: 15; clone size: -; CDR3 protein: CASGPSTGNKSPLHF; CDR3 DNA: TGTGCCAGCGGCCCTTCAACGGGTAATAAGTCACCCCTCCACTTT
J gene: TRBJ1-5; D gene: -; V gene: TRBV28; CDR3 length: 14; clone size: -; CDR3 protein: CASTLLMGGQPQHF; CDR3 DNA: TGTGCCAGCACCCTATTGATGGGAGGACAGCCCCAGCATTTT
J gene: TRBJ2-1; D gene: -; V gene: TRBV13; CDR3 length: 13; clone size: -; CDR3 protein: CASSPGTRNEQFF; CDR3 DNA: TGTGCCAGCAGCCCCGGGACCCGCAATGAGCAGTTCTTC
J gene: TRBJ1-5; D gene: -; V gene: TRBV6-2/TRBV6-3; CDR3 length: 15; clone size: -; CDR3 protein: CASSDRQSFNQPQHF; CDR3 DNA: TGTGCCAGCAGTGATCGACAGAGCTTCAATCAGCCCCAGCATTTT
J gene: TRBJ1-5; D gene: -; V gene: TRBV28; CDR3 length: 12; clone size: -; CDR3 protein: CASSLAGWPQHF; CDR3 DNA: TGTGCCAGCAGTCTCGCAGGGTGGCCCCAGCATTTT
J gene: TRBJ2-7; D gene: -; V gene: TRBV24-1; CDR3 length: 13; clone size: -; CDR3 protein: CATSEIGSHEQYF; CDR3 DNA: TGTGCCACCAGTGAAATCGGCAGCCACGAGCAGTACTTC
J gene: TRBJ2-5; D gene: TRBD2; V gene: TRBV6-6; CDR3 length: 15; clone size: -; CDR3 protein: CASSRPGTSVETQYF; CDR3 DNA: TGTGCCAGCAGCCGCCCAGGGACTAGCGTGGAGACCCAGTACTTC
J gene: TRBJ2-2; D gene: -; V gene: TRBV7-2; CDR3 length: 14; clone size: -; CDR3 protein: CASSLRGSRWELFF; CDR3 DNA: TGTGCCAGCAGCTTAAGAGGGTCCCGATGGGAGCTGTTTTTT
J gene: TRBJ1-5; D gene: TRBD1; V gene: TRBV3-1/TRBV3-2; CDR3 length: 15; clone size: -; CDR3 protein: CASSQGTVSNQPQHF; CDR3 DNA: TGTGCCAGCAGCCAGGGGACAGTTAGCAATCAGCCCCAGCATTTT
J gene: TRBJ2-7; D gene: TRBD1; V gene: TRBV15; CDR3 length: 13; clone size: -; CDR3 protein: CATSGDRGSEQYF; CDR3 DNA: TGTGCCACCAGCGGGGACAGGGGCTCGGAGCAGTACTTC
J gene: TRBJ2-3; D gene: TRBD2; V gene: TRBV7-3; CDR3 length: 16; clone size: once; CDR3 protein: CASSLGSSGGADTQYF; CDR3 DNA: TGTGCCAGCAGCTTAGGATCTAGCGGGGGGGCAGATACGCAGTATTTT
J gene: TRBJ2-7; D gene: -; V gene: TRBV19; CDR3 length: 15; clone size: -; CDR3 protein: CASSMGSGSSYEQYF; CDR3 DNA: TGTGCCAGTAGTATGGGATCCGGTAGCTCCTACGAGCAGTACTTC
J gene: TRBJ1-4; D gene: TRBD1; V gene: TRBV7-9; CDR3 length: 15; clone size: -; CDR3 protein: CASSLGGTGGKKLFF; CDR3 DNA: TGTGCCAGCAGCTTAGGCGGGACAGGGGGAAAGAAACTGTTTTTT
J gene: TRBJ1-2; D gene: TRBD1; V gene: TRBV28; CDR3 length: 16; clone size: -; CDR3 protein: CASSLSRDRVGYGYTF; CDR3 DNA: TGTGCCAGCAGTTTATCCCGGGACAGGGTCGGCTATGGCTACACCTTC
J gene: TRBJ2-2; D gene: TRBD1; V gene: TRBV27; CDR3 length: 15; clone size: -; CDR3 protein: CASTSGTESTGELFF; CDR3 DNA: TGTGCCAGCACCTCCGGGACAGAGAGCACCGGGGAGCTGTTTTTT
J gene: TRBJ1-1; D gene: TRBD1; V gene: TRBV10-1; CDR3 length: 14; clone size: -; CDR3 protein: CASRPGTGNTEAFF; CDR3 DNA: TGCGCCAGCCGTCCCGGGACAGGGAACACTGAAGCTTTCTTT
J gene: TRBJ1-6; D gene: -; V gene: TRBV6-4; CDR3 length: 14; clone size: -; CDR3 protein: CASSEEGSNSPLHF; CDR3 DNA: TGTGCCAGCAGCGAGGAGGGGAGTAATTCACCCCTCCACTTT
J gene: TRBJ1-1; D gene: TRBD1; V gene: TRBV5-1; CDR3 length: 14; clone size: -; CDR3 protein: CASSRAGTGEEAFF; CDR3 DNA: TGCGCCAGCAGCAGGGCCGGGACAGGGGAAGAAGCTTTCTTT
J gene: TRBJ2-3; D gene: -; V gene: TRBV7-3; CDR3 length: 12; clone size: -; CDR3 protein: CASSGSTDTQYF; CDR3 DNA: TGTGCCAGCAGCGGGAGCACAGATACGCAGTATTTT
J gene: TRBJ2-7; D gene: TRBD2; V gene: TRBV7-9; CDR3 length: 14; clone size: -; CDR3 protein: CASSLSLAGSEQYF; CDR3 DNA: TGTGCCAGCAGTCTCTCCCTAGCGGGGTCAGAGCAGTACTTC
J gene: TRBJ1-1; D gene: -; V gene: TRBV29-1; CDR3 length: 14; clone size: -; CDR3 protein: CSVEIPSGATEAFF; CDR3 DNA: TGCAGCGTTGAAATCCCCTCCGGGGCCACTGAAGCTTTCTTT
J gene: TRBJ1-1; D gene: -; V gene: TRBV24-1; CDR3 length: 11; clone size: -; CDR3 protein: CATSDLRGAFF; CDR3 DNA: TGTGCCACCAGTGACCTGAGGGGAGCTTTCTTT
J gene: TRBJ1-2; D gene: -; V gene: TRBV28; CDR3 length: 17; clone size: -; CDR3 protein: CASTRGTGQLANYGYTF; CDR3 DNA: TGTGCCAGCACTCGGGGGACCGGACAACTAGCTAACTATGGCTACACCTTC
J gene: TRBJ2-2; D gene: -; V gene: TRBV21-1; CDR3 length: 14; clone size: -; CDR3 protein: CASSKGGTAWELFF; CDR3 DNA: TGTGCCAGCAGCAAAGGAGGTACAGCCTGGGAGCTGTTTTTT
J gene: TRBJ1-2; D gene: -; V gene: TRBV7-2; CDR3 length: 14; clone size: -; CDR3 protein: CASSRYQDPYGYTF; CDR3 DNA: TGTGCCAGCAGCAGATATCAAGACCCCTATGGCTACACCTTC
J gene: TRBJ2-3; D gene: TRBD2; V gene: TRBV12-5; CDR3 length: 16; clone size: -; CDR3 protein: CASGLVTSGGPDTQYF; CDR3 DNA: TGTGCTAGTGGTTTGGTGACTAGCGGGGGGCCAGATACGCAGTATTTT
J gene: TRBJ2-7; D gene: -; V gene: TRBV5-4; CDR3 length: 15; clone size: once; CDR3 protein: CASRADLQGSGEQYF; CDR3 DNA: TGTGCCAGCAGAGCCGACTTACAGGGTTCCGGCGAGCAGTACTTC
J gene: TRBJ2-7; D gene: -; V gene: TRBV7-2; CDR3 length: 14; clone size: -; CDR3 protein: CASSLGGSNYEQYF; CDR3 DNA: TGTGCCAGCAGCTTAGGGGGCTCAAACTACGAGCAGTACTTC
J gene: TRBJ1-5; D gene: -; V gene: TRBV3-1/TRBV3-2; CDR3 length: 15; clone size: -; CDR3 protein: CASSQGTLSNQPQHF; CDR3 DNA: TGTGCCAGCAGCCAAGGGACGCTTAGCAATCAGCCCCAGCATTTT
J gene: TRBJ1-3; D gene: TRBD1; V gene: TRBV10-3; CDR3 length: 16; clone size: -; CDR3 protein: CAISPGQGATGNTIYF; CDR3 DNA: TGTGCCATCAGCCCGGGACAGGGGGCTACTGGAAACACCATATATTTT
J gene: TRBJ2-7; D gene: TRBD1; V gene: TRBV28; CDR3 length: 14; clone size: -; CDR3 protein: CASSRPGQGYEQYF; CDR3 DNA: TGTGCCAGCAGTCGGCCGGGACAGGGCTACGAGCAGTACTTC
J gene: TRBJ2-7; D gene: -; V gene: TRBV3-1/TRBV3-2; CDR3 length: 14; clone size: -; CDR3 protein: CASSQVGLPYEQYF; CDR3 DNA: TGTGCCAGCAGCCAAGTGGGCCTACCCTACGAGCAGTACTTC